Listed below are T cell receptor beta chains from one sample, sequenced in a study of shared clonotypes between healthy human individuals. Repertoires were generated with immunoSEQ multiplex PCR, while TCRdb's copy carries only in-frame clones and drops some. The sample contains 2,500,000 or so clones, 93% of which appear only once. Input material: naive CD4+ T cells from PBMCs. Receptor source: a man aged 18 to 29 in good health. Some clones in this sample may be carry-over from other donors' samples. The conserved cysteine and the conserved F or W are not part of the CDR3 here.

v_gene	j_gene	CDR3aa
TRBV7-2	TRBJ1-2	ASSPRDLGNYGYT
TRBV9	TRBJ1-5	ASSRDTAQPQH
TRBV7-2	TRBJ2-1	ASSLLSGRGYNEQF
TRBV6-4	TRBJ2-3	ASSDSSQGTDTQY
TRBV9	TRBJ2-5	ASSVLGGTQETQY
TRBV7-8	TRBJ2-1	ASSPHRVNEQF
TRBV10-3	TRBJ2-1	AISASGFGYNEQF
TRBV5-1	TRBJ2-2	ASSLRDPTGELF
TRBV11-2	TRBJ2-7	ASSRQGLEQY
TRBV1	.	TSNKDRGYEQY
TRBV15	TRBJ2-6	ATSRGTGAGANVLT
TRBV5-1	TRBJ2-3	ASSWGTALTDTQY
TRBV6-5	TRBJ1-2	ASSRQGVYGYT
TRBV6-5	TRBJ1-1	ASSPLLNTEAF
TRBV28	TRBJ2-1	ASSLGTPSYNEQF
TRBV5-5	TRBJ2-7	ASSPQGARRNYEQY
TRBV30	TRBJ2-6	AWSAPGANVLT
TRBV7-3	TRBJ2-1	ASSLPPRGTGNEQF
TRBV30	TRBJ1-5	AYADRDSQPQH
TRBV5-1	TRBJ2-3	ASSAGGRGTDTQY
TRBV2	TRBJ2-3	ASSRGAGGRLADTQY
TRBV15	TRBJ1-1	ATSRGKGGWAEAF
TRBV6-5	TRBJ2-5	ASSYSTVGAGASQY
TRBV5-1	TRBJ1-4	ASSLDRVVEKLF
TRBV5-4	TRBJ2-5	ASSLRTDKKRTQY
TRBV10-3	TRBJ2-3	ATRLSGGQDTQY
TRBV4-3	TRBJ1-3	ASSQGPNSGNTIY
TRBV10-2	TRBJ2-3	ASSESDGLTDTQY